These T cell receptor beta chains were read from a single sample in a study of blood T cell repertoires in COVID-19. Produced via immunoSEQ multiplex PCR; TCRdb's table is partial and in-frame only. In the table there are a few hundred thousand clones, 82% of which are singletons. What was sequenced was peripheral blood. The receptor source for this set is a woman aged 80 or over with acute or convalescent COVID-19. The CDR3 runs from the conserved cysteine through the conserved F or W. Each record gives: D gene, clone size, V gene, J gene, CDR3 DNA, CDR3 protein. A D gene is named only where the DNA matches it firmly. Expanded clones get a size class; other rows say once, few or many, or leave the size out.

>TRBD1|few|TRBV7-2|TRBJ2-7
TGTGCCAGCAGCTACCTGGGACAGAAAATGGGCGAGCAGTACTTC
CASSYLGQKMGEQYF
>TRBD1|.|TRBV27|TRBJ2-6
TGTGCCAGCAGTTCAGTTTCGGGACAGGGAACCTCTGGGGCCAACGTCCTGACTTTC
CASSSVSGQGTSGANVLTF
>.|.|TRBV11-2|TRBJ2-3
TGTGCCAGCAGCCCGACTAGGGCTTTGACAGATACGCAGTATTTT
CASSPTRALTDTQYF
>.|.|TRBV19|TRBJ2-6
TGTGCCAGTAGTCCAGGCAGGGTTACGGGGGCCAACGTCCTGACTTTC
CASSPGRVTGANVLTF
>TRBD1|.|TRBV6-5|TRBJ1-2
TGTGCCAGCAGTTACCAAAGCGACAGGGCTGGCTACACCTTC
CASSYQSDRAGYTF
>.|.|TRBV7-3|TRBJ1-1
TGTGCCAGCAGTAAATGGGGTTCGGGAATGAACACTGAAGCTTTCTTT
CASSKWGSGMNTEAFF
>.|.|TRBV5-1|TRBJ1-2
TGCGCCAGCAGCTTGGCCGCTGGTTGGACAGCGGCTGGCTACACCTTC
CASSLAAGWTAAGYTF
>.|.|TRBV6-1|TRBJ2-7
TGTGCCAGCAGTGAAGCGTCCCCTGGGCTGGAGCAGTACTTC
CASSEASPGLEQYF
>.|.|TRBV11-3|TRBJ1-2
TGTGCCAGCAGCTTAATCCGTAACTATGGCTACACCTTC
CASSLIRNYGYTF
>TRBD1|.|TRBV5-5|TRBJ1-1
TGTGCCAGCAGCCGACAGGGCATGAACACTGAAGCTTTCTTT
CASSRQGMNTEAFF
>TRBD2|.|TRBV6-5|TRBJ2-7
TGTGCCAGCGGATCACTAGCGGGTGCCTACGAGCAGTACTTC
CASGSLAGAYEQYF
>.|.|TRBV13|TRBJ1-4
TGTGCCAGCAGCGGCGGGGAAAAACTGTTTTTT
CASSGGEKLFF
>.|.|TRBV27|TRBJ2-3
TGTGCCAGCAGTTCCTTGACGCGGCCCTTCACAGATACGCAGTATTTT
CASSSLTRPFTDTQYF
>TRBD1|few|TRBV11-1|TRBJ1-6
TGTGCCAGCAGCTTAGACCCTACAGGGGTGGATTCACCCCTCCACTTT
CASSLDPTGVDSPLHF
>.|.|TRBV5-6|TRBJ2-1
TGTGCCAGCAGCTTGGGGCGGACTAATGAGCAGTTCTTC
CASSLGRTNEQFF
>.|.|TRBV19|TRBJ2-7
TGTGCCAGTAGTATCTTCGGGACTTCAGAAGGACACGAGCAGTACTTC
CASSIFGTSEGHEQYF
>TRBD1|.|TRBV7-2|TRBJ1-4
TGTGCCAGCAGCTTAATGGTAGGGGGCACTGAAAAACTGTTTTTT
CASSLMVGGTEKLFF